The table lists the clone carrying this T cell receptor (beta chain) with a count of one. Its specificity is not known. Using a J-beta primer mix together with a sample-barcoded 5' primer, a second PCR was run for roughly 6 to 12 cycles. With 12 random nucleotides, a template-switch adaptor tagged each individual cDNA molecule. From the 5' RACE reads, TCRdb called clonotypes with MiXCR, one entry per CDR3 protein. The profile shows about 1.6 million distinct CDR3 sequences, about 31% of them singletons. The sample comes from a study of blood T cells in healthy people across ages. Overall study findings and caveats: Any conclusive comparison of naive versus antigen-experienced cells was prevented by using unsorted PBMCs. Long-lived donors exceeded aged donors in naive CD4+ cells and diversity.

The sequence derives from a woman in her twenties or thirties in good health. Sequencing was carried out using blood.

The CDR3 spells CSARPRDRGLYEQYF. In nucleotides, the CDR3 is TGCAGTGCGAGACCCCGGGACAGGGGTTTATACGAGCAGTACTTC. The chain combines TRBV20-1 with TRBJ2-7, with 10 bases matching TRBD1. Germline lookup yields CDR1 DFQATT and CDR2 SNEGSKA (reference sequence). The CDR3 is made up of 15 amino acids. V dropped 6 bases and J dropped 4; count of bases not matched to a gene: 12.